The 32 T cell receptor beta chains listed next were all sequenced from one sample in a study of T cells in Graves' hyperthyroidism and ophthalmopathy (dated 2019 in TCRdb). The library was obtained by multiplex PCR. Sequencing was performed on an Illumina HiSeq 2000. Amplification of TCR beta CDR3 regions was carried out from RNA transcripts. A first-round RT-PCR of the TCR CDR3 used the HTBI primer set with the Qiagen OneStep RT-PCR kit. TCRdb applied fastp at Q25 and MiXCR to the public reads, then kept only in-frame beta chains. A single entry per CDR3 protein holds the most common genes and DNA from its merged rows. In this sample the table shows approximately 590,000 distinct CDR3 sequences, under 60% of which occur a single time. Of the sample, about 7.8% is held by the ten largest clones. Sample: peripheral blood or thyroid tissue (not recorded which). All receptors come from a woman aged 18 to 35 with Graves' hyperthyroidism. Donor details come from another sample of the same person, matched by shared clones.

In its sample, this clonotype was seen many times. V usage is TRBV10-3 and J usage is TRBJ1-4; 7 nucleotides match TRBD1. This CDR3 comprises 16 residues. The J segment lost 0 bases and the V segment lost 2 bases, leaving 3 bases of the junction unmatched. Germline loops: CDR1 ENHRY, CDR2 SYGVKD. The CDR3 region is CAISERDSPTNEKLFF. The CDR3 DNA follows: TGTGCCATCAGTGAGAGGGACAGCCCAACTAATGAAAAACTGTTTTTT.

The chain combines TRBV4-1 with TRBJ1-5; 11 bases agree with TRBD1. This CDR3 contains 17 residues. In germline, CDR1 is MGHRA, CDR2 YSYEKL. After removal of 5 bases from V and 1 base from J, the junction contained 7 bases not matched to a gene. The chain's CDR3 is CASSFGTGGGSNQPQHF. The CDR3 DNA reads as TGCGCCAGCAGCTTTGGGACAGGGGGTGGCAGCAATCAGCCCCAGCATTTT.

This clonotype turned up a few times. This chain joins TRBV7-9 and TRBJ1-5; D perhaps matches TRBD1 (5 bases). The V gene's germline CDR1 is SEHNR and CDR2 FQNEAQ (reference sequence). Trimming stripped 5 bases from V and 4 bases from J, with 12 bases between. The CDR3 is 14 amino acids. The CDR3 loop reads CASSRDGTNQPQHF. For the CDR3, the DNA is TGTGCCAGCAGCCGGGACGGAACTAATCAGCCCCAGCATTTT.

This clonotype was counted between two and nine times. This chain uses TRBV2 with TRBJ2-7; D is possibly TRBD2 (5 bases). Per the germline V gene, CDR1 is SNHLY and CDR2 is FYNNEI. CDR3 length equals 12 residues. Trimming removed 10 bases from V and 3 bases from J, with 13 bases in between. CDR3 amino acids: CAIRRRYYEQYF. The CDR3 coding sequence is TGTGCCATTAGGAGGAGATACTACGAGCAGTACTTC. The entire variable domain, with the rest obtained from reference TRBV2 and TRBJ2-7, is as follows: EPEVTQTPSHQVTQMGQEVILRCVPISNHLYFYWYRQILGQKVEFLVSFYNNEISEKSEIFDDQFSVERPDGSNFTLKIRSTKLEDSAMYFCAIRRRYYEQYFGPGTRLTVT.

In regard to this clonotype: With a much larger clone just one base away, this may be a read error. The genes are TRBV29-1 and TRBJ1-2; a possible D gene is TRBD1 (6 bases). Trimming stripped 3 bases from V and 4 bases from J, with 15 bases between. There are 14 residues in the CDR3. The germline gives CDR1 SQVTM, CDR2 ANQGSEA. CDR3 coding DNA: TGCAGCGTTGATGGTGTCCGGGACACCTATGGCTACACCTTC. The encoded protein is CSVDGVRDTYGYTF.

The chain recombines TRBV25-1 with TRBJ1-2; 8 bases are a match to TRBD1. There are 18 residues in the CDR3. V lost 6 bases to trimming and J lost 2 bases; unmatched junction nucleotides: 17. Germline CDR1 reads MGHDK; CDR2 reads SYGVNS. Written as DNA, the CDR3 is TGTGCCAGCAGCGGGAAGATCGGGACAGGCGCGTACAACTATGGCTACACCTTC. Translated: CASSGKIGTGAYNYGYTF.

This clonotype was detected a few times. A read error is possible here, since a much larger clone lies one base away. The V gene is TRBV10-3, the J gene TRBJ2-2; D not certain. The germline CDR1 and CDR2 sequences are ENHRY and SYGVKD. Between the trimmed V and J ends, which lost 7 bases and 4 bases, there was a span of 10 bases. The CDR3 runs 13 residues. The CDR3: CAITPVGTGELFF. Here the CDR3 DNA reads TGTGCCATCACCCCGGTAGGCACCGGGGAGCTGTTTTTT.

This clonotype was detected ten times or more. V is TRBV29-1 and J is TRBJ1-2; TRBD1 matches at 7 bases. The CDR3 runs 13 residues. J was trimmed by 8 bases and V by 1 base; bases with no gene match: 7. The germline V gene encodes CDR1 SQVTM and CDR2 ANQGSEA. The chain's CDR3 is CSVEGQGSLGYTF. The CDR3 DNA reads as TGCAGCGTTGAAGGACAGGGTTCGCTGGGCTACACCTTC.

This clonotype showed up many times. The chain uses TRBV2 and TRBJ2-6; no reliable D call. Trimming pared 4 bases from V and 2 bases from J, leaving 6 bases between. The CDR3 consists of 14 residues. Germline V gene data show CDR1 as SNHLY and CDR2 as FYNNEI. The CDR3 DNA sequence: TGTGCCAGCAGTGGGGCGGCTGGGGCCAACGTCCTGACTTTC. Its translation: CASSGAAGANVLTF. Filled out from reference TRBV2 and TRBJ2-6, the complete variable domain reads EPEVTQTPSHQVTQMGQEVILRCVPISNHLYFYWYRQILGQKVEFLVSFYNNEISEKSEIFDDQFSVERPDGSNFTLKIRSTKLEDSAMYFCASSGAAGANVLTFGAGSRLTVL.

This chain links TRBV10-3 with TRBJ1-1; D unresolved. Per the germline V gene, CDR1 is ENHRY and CDR2 is SYGVKD. Trimming took 11 bases from V and 0 from J, leaving 13 bases between them. The CDR3 has 13 residues. CDR3 DNA: TGTGCCTGGAGTGCGGCCATGAACACTGAAGCTTTCTTT. It translates to CAWSAAMNTEAFF.

With regard to this clonotype: The junction and the germline gene differ at one end; a read error may be behind it. J is TRBJ2-7 and V is TRBV10-3; 7 bases line up with TRBD1. CDR1 and CDR2 from the germline V gene are ENHRY and SYGVKD. The CDR3 consists of 13 residues. The CDR3 protein is CASSYIDRVEQYF. The CDR3 DNA is TGTGCCAGCAGTTACATTGACAGGGTCGAGCAGTACTTC.

This clonotype was recorded once. This chain joins TRBV11-1 and TRBJ2-7; weak D call: TRBD2 (6 bases). Germline CDR1 and CDR2: SGHAT and FQDESV (reference sequence). The CDR3 has 11 amino acids. Trimming stripped 6 bases from V and 7 bases from J, with 10 bases between. DNA of the CDR3: TGTGCCAGCAGGCGGGGAAGGGAGCAGTACTTC. Amino acids: CASRRGREQYF.

This clonotype has a handful of counts. The chain uses TRBV7-9 and TRBJ2-7, with TRBD1 matching 7 bases. V lost 1 base and J lost 8; bases outside the gene matches: 5. This CDR3 spans 13 amino acids. Germline lookup yields CDR1 SEHNR and CDR2 FQNEAQ (reference sequence). The chain's CDR3 is CASSLVIGGQQYF. DNA for the CDR3: TGTGCCAGCAGCTTAGTGATAGGGGGCCAGCAGTACTTC.

On this clonotype itself: A junction boundary mismatches the germline segment, possibly from a read error. The chain uses TRBV29-1 and TRBJ2-7, with a possible D match to TRBD1 (6 bases). The CDR3 spans 13 residues. Germline V gene lookup returns CDR1 SQVTM and CDR2 ANQGSEA. The CDR3, as DNA: TGCAGCGTGGGCAGGGACACCCCCTACGGGCAGTACTTC. It yields the protein CSVGRDTPYGQYF.

The table lists this clonotype with a few counts. The chain uses TRBV7-9 and TRBJ1-2; maybe TRBD1 (5 bases). From germline, CDR1 is SEHNR and CDR2 FQNEAQ (reference sequence). The CDR3 is 13 residues long. Deletions cut 7 bases from V and 0 bases from J, with 9 bases between. DNA for the CDR3: TGTGCCAGCATAGACAGAGCTAACTATGGCTACACCTTC. Its translation is CASIDRANYGYTF.

A few counts support this clonotype. This chain links TRBV20-1 with TRBJ2-7, with 13 positions matching TRBD2. This CDR3 is 15 amino acids long. The V gene end was trimmed by 5 bases and the J gene end by 2 bases; junction bases not matched to a gene: 6. The germline CDR1 and CDR2 sequences are DFQATT and SNEGSKA (reference sequence). CDR3 in amino acids: CSARTSGRGTYEQYF. CDR3 in DNA: TGCAGTGCTCGGACTAGCGGGAGAGGGACCTACGAGCAGTACTTC.

V gene TRBV7-3 combines with J gene TRBJ2-6; D might be TRBD2 (6 bases). The CDR3 spans 13 residues. The V end lost 4 bases, the J end lost 10 bases, and 11 bases lay between the germline ends. Germline V CDR1 and CDR2: SGHTA, FQGTGA. The CDR3, as DNA: TGTGCCAGCAGCTCAGATCGGGGGAACGTCCTGACTTTC. Amino acids: CASSSDRGNVLTF. The whole variable domain, remainder taken from reference TRBV7-3 and TRBJ2-6, is GAGVSQTPSNKVTEKGKYVELRCDPISGHTALYWYRQSLGQGPEFLIYFQGTGAADDSGLPNDRFFAVRPEGSVSTLKIQRTERGDSAVYLCASSSDRGNVLTFGAGSRLTVL.

This clonotype was recorded at least ten times. The V call is TRBV7-9, the J call TRBJ1-5; D remains ambiguous. With 5 bases removed from V and 3 bases from J, the gap between germline ends came to 8 bases. This CDR3 comprises 13 residues. Per the germline V gene, CDR1 is SEHNR and CDR2 is FQNEAQ (reference sequence). This CDR3 reads CASSPVHNQPQHF. The CDR3 bases are TGTGCCAGCAGCCCCGTGCACAATCAGCCCCAGCATTTT.

This clonotype was seen only a few times. V is TRBV29-1 and J is TRBJ1-1, with D hard to call. With 4 bases removed from V and 1 base from J, the gap between germline ends came to 7 bases. There are 12 residues in the CDR3. Germline V CDR1 and CDR2: SQVTM, ANQGSEA. In nucleotides, the CDR3 is TGCAGCGTTGTACAGAAGAACACTGAAGCTTTCTTT. It encodes CSVVQKNTEAFF.

The rearrangement uses TRBV7-9 and TRBJ2-5, with a weak D call TRBD1 (6 bases). The CDR3 totals 15 residues. Trimming took off 1 base at V and 5 bases at J, with 14 bases between the two ends. Germline V gene data show CDR1 as SEHNR and CDR2 as FQNEAQ (reference sequence). This chain's CDR3 is CASSLGTTGLETQYF. The DNA for the CDR3 is TGTGCCAGCAGCTTAGGCACCACAGGGTTGGAGACCCAGTACTTC.

This clonotype was seen a few times. The junction departs from germline at one end; a sequencing error may be responsible. The chain has TRBV7-3 and TRBJ2-7; 9 bases line up with TRBD1. Germline loops: CDR1 SGHTA, CDR2 FQGTGA. The CDR3 loop spans 15 amino acids. The CDR3 loop reads CASSRDRVVSYEQYF. CDR3 bases: TGCGCCAGCAGCCGGGACAGGGTCGTCTCCTACGAGCAGTACTTC.

This clonotype was seen a single time. The V and J genes are TRBV25-1 and TRBJ1-5; TRBD1 aligns across 7 bases. Looked up from germline, CDR1 is MGHDK and CDR2 is SYGVNS. V lost 2 bases, J lost 7 bases, and 2 bases stayed unmatched. The CDR3 consists of 13 residues. As DNA, the CDR3 is TGTGCCAGCAGTGAAAAGGACAGGCAGCCCCAGCATTTT. Its translation is CASSEKDRQPQHF.

J is TRBJ1-5 and V is TRBV20-1, with 11 positions matching TRBD1. Germline-derived CDR1 and CDR2 are DFQATT and SNEGSKA (reference sequence). Trimming took 4 bases from V and 2 from J; bases not matched to a gene: 4. This CDR3 spans 15 amino acids. Here the CDR3 reads CSANQGQGGNQPQHF. The CDR3, as DNA: TGCAGTGCTAATCAGGGACAGGGGGGCAATCAGCCCCAGCATTTT.

This clonotype was seen just once. J is TRBJ2-5 and V is TRBV20-1; 7 positions match TRBD2. CDR1 and CDR2 from the germline V gene are DFQATT and SNEGSKA (reference sequence). With 0 bases clipped from V and 7 bases from J, the junction kept 5 bases outside the gene matches. This CDR3 has 13 residues. The CDR3 loop is CSARDGGLGTQYF. Written as DNA, the CDR3 is TGCAGTGCTAGAGACGGGGGGTTGGGGACCCAGTACTTC.

This clonotype was seen a single time. This chain joins TRBV6-2 or TRBV6-3 and TRBJ1-2; D unresolved. The CDR3 runs to 12 residues. Trimming removed 6 bases at V and 8 bases at J, with 13 bases between. Germline lookup yields CDR1 MNHEY and CDR2 SVGEGT. The CDR3 sequence: CASSSLRYGYTF. The CDR3, as DNA: TGTGCCAGCAGCTCTCTCCGCTACGGCTACACCTTC.

The chain combines TRBV29-1 with TRBJ2-7; 7 bases are shared with TRBD1. Germline V gene data show CDR1 as SQVTM and CDR2 as ANQGSEA. V lost 3 bases to trimming and J lost 5 bases; unmatched junction nucleotides: 7. This CDR3 contains 13 residues. The CDR3 nucleotides are TGCAGCGTTGATGGACAGGATACCGACGAGCAGTACTTC. This translates into CSVDGQDTDEQYF.

This clonotype came up once. This chain links TRBV24-1 with TRBJ2-5; 7 bases map to TRBD2. After removal of 7 bases from V and 5 bases from J, the junction contained 9 bases not matched to a gene. This CDR3 has 14 residues. The germline CDR1 and CDR2 sequences are KGHDR and SFDVKD. For the CDR3, the DNA is TGTGCCACCAGCCCCGCGGGAGCGGAGGAGACCCAGTACTTC. It specifies CATSPAGAEETQYF.

This clonotype was found many times. J is TRBJ1-6 and V is TRBV7-8; no definite D call. V dropped 0 bases and J dropped 8 bases, with 11 bases sitting between them. The CDR3 sequence is 15 residues long. The germline V gene encodes CDR1 SGHVS and CDR2 FQNEAQ. The CDR3 bases are TGTGCCAGCAGCTTAGCGGCAGCGGCGGATTCACCCCTCCACTTT. Its protein is CASSLAAAADSPLHF.

The chain combines TRBV14 with TRBJ2-2, with D unclear. V was shortened by 4 bases and J by 2 bases, with 8 bases between the two germline ends. The CDR3 spans 14 residues. The germline CDR1 and CDR2 sequences are SGHDN and FVKESK. The CDR3 here is CASSRQHNTGELFF. The DNA for the CDR3 is TGTGCCAGCAGCCGACAACACAACACCGGGGAGCTGTTTTTT. The entire variable domain, with the rest obtained from reference TRBV14 and TRBJ2-2, is as follows: EAGVTQFPSHSVIEKGQTVTLRCDPISGHDNLYWYRRVMGKEIKFLLHFVKESKQDESGMPNNRFLAERTGGTYSTLKVQPAELEDSGVYFCASSRQHNTGELFFGEGSRLTVL.

This chain joins TRBV6-4 and TRBJ1-5, with D unclear. With 4 bases removed from V and 7 bases from J, the gap between germline ends came to 14 bases. This CDR3 has 14 amino acids. Germline V gene lookup returns CDR1 MRHNA and CDR2 SNTAGT. This CDR3 is CASSAGTRAQPQHF. The CDR3, as DNA: TGTGCCAGCAGTGCAGGAACGAGGGCCCAGCCCCAGCATTTT.

At least ten counts were recorded for this clonotype. This chain uses TRBV15 with TRBJ1-5; TRBD1 is a possible D gene (5 bases). The germline V and J ends were trimmed by 5 bases and 6 bases, with 8 bases remaining between them. The germline V gene has CDR1 LNHNV and CDR2 YYDKDF (reference sequence). The CDR3 covers 12 residues. CDR3 sequence: CATSVGTQPQHF. The CDR3 DNA follows: TGTGCCACCAGCGTTGGGACTCAGCCCCAGCATTTT.

This chain links TRBV20-1 with TRBJ1-5, with no clear D. Germline CDR1 is DFQATT and CDR2 is SNEGSKA (reference sequence). Deletions cut 0 bases from V and 5 bases from J, with 5 bases between. CDR3 size: 12 residues. In DNA, the CDR3 is TGCAGTGCTAGAGATGGGGATCAGCCCCAGCATTTT. It yields the protein CSARDGDQPQHF.